Below are 27 T cell receptor beta chains sequenced from a single sample in a study of monozygotic twins with inflammatory bowel disease (dated by TCRdb to between 2019 and 2020). The library was made by 5' RACE. The instrument given in TCRdb is Illumina HiSeq 2500. Following reprocessing of the reads by TCRdb, the data hold one row per CDR3 protein sequence and no DNA is available. This sample's table lists nearly 450,000 distinct CDR3 sequences. 2.4% of the sample rests with the top ten. Sample: blood. The receptor source for this set is a human donor with ulcerative colitis or Crohn's disease, or a healthy co-twin of an affected twin (not recorded which).

J is TRBJ1-6 and V is TRBV7-6; TCRdb's D gene call, TRBD1, goes unchecked for lack of DNA. This CDR3 has 12 residues. Germline values: CDR1 SGHVS, CDR2 FNYEAQ. CDR3 in amino acids: CASSLDRGALHF.

J is TRBJ2-5 and V is TRBV16; the TCRdb call, TRBD1, lacks DNA for checking. The CDR3 runs 14 residues. The germline V gene encodes CDR1 KGHSY and CDR2 FQNENV. The CDR3 sequence: CASSAWTGKETQYF.

This chain joins TRBV5-1 and TRBJ2-7; the D call of TRBD1 rests on TCRdb alone, since no DNA is present to check it. Germline V gene sequence: CDR1 SGHRS, CDR2 YFSETQ. The CDR3 extends over 14 amino acids. The CDR3 is CASSIQAPSYEQYF.

This sequence joins TRBV2 and TRBJ2-7; TCRdb's D gene call, TRBD1, goes unchecked for lack of DNA. The CDR3 consists of 13 residues. CDR1 SNHLY and CDR2 FYNNEI come from the germline V gene. CDR3 residues: CASSGGQVYEQYF.

Here the CDR3 reads CSVEDRDRGLKQYF. The chain employs TRBV29-1 and TRBJ2-7; TCRdb names TRBD1, which stays unverified in the absence of DNA. Germline V gives CDR1 SQVTM, CDR2 ANQGSEA. CDR3 size: 14 residues.

This chain joins TRBV7-2 and TRBJ2-3. CDR3 length: 14 residues. The germline V gene encodes CDR1 SGHTA and CDR2 FQGNSA. The CDR3 protein is CASSLSRSTDTQYF.

The J gene is TRBJ2-5, the V gene TRBV5-1; TCRdb proposes TRBD2, but this gene call is untestable without DNA. Germline V lookup: CDR1 SGHRS, CDR2 YFSETQ. CDR3 length: 16 residues. The CDR3 sequence is CASSSPGGPSWETQYF.

The gene calls are TRBV11-2 and TRBJ2-1; TCRdb names TRBD2, which stays unverified in the absence of DNA. CDR3 length: 13 amino acids. The germline V gene has CDR1 SGHAT and CDR2 FQNNGV. The CDR3 loop is CASSLGLLEFKFF.

The chain links TRBV18 to TRBJ2-7. The CDR3 has 15 amino acids. CDR1 and CDR2 (germline): KGHSH, LQKENI. The CDR3 spells CASSQGSRIPLEQYF.

The chain employs TRBV5-5 and TRBJ2-1; TCRdb reports TRBD2, a call that lacks DNA to check it against. Germline CDR1 reads SGHKS; CDR2 reads YYEKEE (reference sequence). CDR3 length: 15 amino acids. This chain's CDR3 is CASSLAPGPKNEQFF.

This chain uses TRBV5-1 with TRBJ2-3; no DNA is available, so the TRBD1 call from TCRdb remains unchecked. The CDR3 has 13 residues. Germline values: CDR1 SGHRS, CDR2 YFSETQ. This CDR3 reads CASSPYRGDTQYF. Looking up the rest from reference TRBV5-1 and TRBJ2-3 gives the full variable domain: KAGVTQTPRYLIKTRGQQVTLSCSPISGHRSVSWYQQTPGQGLQFLFEYFSETQRNKGNFPGRFSGRQFSNSRSEMNVSTLELGDSALYLCASSPYRGDTQYFGPGTRLTVL.

The rearrangement links TRBV19 to TRBJ1-3. Germline values: CDR1 LNHDA, CDR2 SQIVND (reference sequence). This CDR3 spans 17 amino acids. CDR3 loop: CASSNPGSALSGNTIYF.

The chain joins TRBV20-1 to TRBJ2-3; there is no DNA to check the TCRdb D call of TRBD1. Looked up from germline, CDR1 is DFQATT and CDR2 is SNEGSKA (reference sequence). The CDR3 is 11 residues long. CDR3 region: CSARVRPEQYF.

This sequence joins TRBV20-1 and TRBJ2-7; without DNA, the TCRdb call of TRBD2 cannot be checked. In germline, CDR1 is DFQATT, CDR2 SNEGSKA (reference sequence). This CDR3 is built from 17 residues. CDR3 sequence: CSARDLTSGKNSYEQYF.

This rearrangement joins TRBV10-3 to TRBJ2-5; as DNA is missing, the TRBD2 call by TCRdb cannot be tested. The CDR3 sequence is 16 residues long. CDR1 and CDR2 (germline): ENHRY, SYGVKD. The CDR3 is CAISESKGRPQETQYF.

The rearrangement uses TRBV15 and TRBJ2-3; TCRdb lists TRBD1, though no DNA is available to test this call. Germline-derived CDR1 and CDR2 are LNHNV and YYDKDF (reference sequence). This CDR3 has 16 residues. This CDR3 reads CATSRLEGQGSDTQYF.

The V call is TRBV30, the J call TRBJ1-2; absent DNA, TCRdb's TRBD1 call cannot be checked. Germline V gene sequence: CDR1 GTSNPN, CDR2 SVGIG (reference sequence). The CDR3 is 13 residues long. The CDR3 region is CAWSEQGGYGYTF.

The CDR3 spells CASSRQLGELFF. The chain carries TRBV12-3 or TRBV12-4 and TRBJ2-2; TCRdb returns TRBD1, unconfirmable since there is no DNA. The CDR3 consists of 12 residues.

The chain is built from TRBV7-9 and TRBJ1-5. CDR3 length: 13 amino acids. Germline lookup yields CDR1 SEHNR and CDR2 FQNEAQ (reference sequence). The CDR3: CASSPDAGQPQHF. The full variable domain, with the rest looked up from reference TRBV7-9 and TRBJ1-5, is DTGVSQNPRHKITKRGQNVTFRCDPISEHNRLYWYRQTLGQGPEFLTYFQNEAQLEKSRLLSDRFSAERPKGSFSTLEIQRTEQGDSAMYLCASSPDAGQPQHFGDGTRLSIL.

V usage is TRBV20-1 and J usage is TRBJ1-5; the D gene TCRdb calls, TRBD1, cannot be checked with no DNA. The CDR3 extends over 17 amino acids. CDR1 is DFQATT, CDR2 SNEGSKA, per germline (reference sequence). CDR3 sequence: CSASRIPGDYSNQPQHF.

The J gene is TRBJ1-2, the V gene TRBV7-9; TCRdb gives TRBD1 as the D gene, but with no DNA this cannot be confirmed. Germline values: CDR1 SEHNR, CDR2 FQNEAQ (reference sequence). CDR3 length equals 14 residues. CDR3 sequence reads: CASSFPGQGNGYTF.

The chain joins TRBV19 to TRBJ1-5; as DNA is missing, the TRBD1 call by TCRdb cannot be tested. The CDR3 runs to 15 residues. Germline CDR1 is LNHDA and CDR2 is SQIVND (reference sequence). Here the CDR3 reads CASSILGTANQPQHF.

The V and J genes are TRBV2 and TRBJ2-5; with no DNA, the TCRdb D assignment of TRBD2 cannot be verified. The CDR3 totals 15 residues. Germline V gene data show CDR1 as SNHLY and CDR2 as FYNNEI. This chain's CDR3 is CASKRLAGGRETQYF.

The chain uses TRBV5-5 and TRBJ2-7; no DNA is available, so the TRBD1 call from TCRdb remains unchecked. The germline gives CDR1 SGHKS, CDR2 YYEKEE (reference sequence). The CDR3 consists of 17 residues. CDR3 in amino acids: CASSSHPGTAIGYEQYF. Combining the CDR3 with reference TRBV5-5 and TRBJ2-7 gives the whole variable domain DAGVTQSPTHLIKTRGQQVTLRCSPISGHKSVSWYQQVLGQGPQFIFQYYEKEERGRGNFPDRFSARQFPNYSSELNVNALLLGDSALYLCASSSHPGTAIGYEQYFGPGTRLTVT.

CDR3 region: CASSFRNFYSGKGADTQYF. The rearrangement uses TRBV11-2 and TRBJ2-3; absent DNA, TCRdb's TRBD1 call cannot be checked. Germline V gene lookup returns CDR1 SGHAT and CDR2 FQNNGV. This CDR3 contains 19 residues.

This rearrangement joins TRBV6-1 to TRBJ2-7; TCRdb's D gene call, TRBD1, goes unchecked for lack of DNA. Germline CDR1 reads MNHNS; CDR2 reads SASEGT. This CDR3 spans 15 amino acids. The CDR3 sequence is CASSERDRGSQEQYF.

The chain couples TRBV19 to TRBJ2-1; TCRdb picks TRBD2, but there is no DNA to check that call. The germline gives CDR1 LNHDA, CDR2 SQIVND (reference sequence). This CDR3 comprises 14 residues. CDR3 sequence reads: CASSEDPIRNEQFF.